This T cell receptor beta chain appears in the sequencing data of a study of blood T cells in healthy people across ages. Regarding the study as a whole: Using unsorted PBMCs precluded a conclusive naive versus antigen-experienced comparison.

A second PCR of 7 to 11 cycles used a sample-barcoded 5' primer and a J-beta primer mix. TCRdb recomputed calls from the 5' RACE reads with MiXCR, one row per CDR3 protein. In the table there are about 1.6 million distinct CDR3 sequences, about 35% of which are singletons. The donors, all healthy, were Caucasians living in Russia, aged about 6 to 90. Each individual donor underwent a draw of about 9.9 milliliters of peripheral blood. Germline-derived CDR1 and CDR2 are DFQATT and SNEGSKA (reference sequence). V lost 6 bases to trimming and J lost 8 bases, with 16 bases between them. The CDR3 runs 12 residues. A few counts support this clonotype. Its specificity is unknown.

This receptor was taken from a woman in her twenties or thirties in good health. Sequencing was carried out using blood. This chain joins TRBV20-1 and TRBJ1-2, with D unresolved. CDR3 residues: CSAPTLPGGYTF. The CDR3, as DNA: TGCAGTGCGCCGACCCTGCCGGGCGGCTACACCTTC.